The present entry profiles one T cell receptor beta chain with its context. The source of the sample is a study of chemoradiotherapy in HPV16-positive cancers. On the study more broadly: Candidate HPV-specific T-cell clones and common TCR motifs came from functional assays in a couple of HPV16-positive patients.

The CDR3 has 16 residues. Germline CDR1 LGHNA, CDR2 YSLEER. After removal of 4 bases from V and 2 bases from J, the junction contained 9 bases not matched to a gene. Profiled with immunoSEQ multiplex PCR; TCRdb holds only in-frame clones, not every one. The sample gives around 6,000 clones, roughly 90% of which show up once; 1.5% to 2% is in the top ten. This TCR was recovered from a human donor with HPV-associated anogenital cancer. V gene TRBV4-3 combines with J gene TRBJ2-7; 9 bases map to TRBD1. Material: blood, obtained from a patient who underwent chemoradiotherapy. DNA for the CDR3: TGCGCCAGCAGCCTAGGACCGGGACAGGGAACCTACGAGCAGTACTTC. It codes for CASSLGPGQGTYEQYF.